The 5 T cell receptor beta chains below all came from one sample that was sequenced in a study of cytomegalovirus exposure and HLA in healthy donors. With 60 Vbeta and 13 Jbeta primers, the PCR was carried out. Clones were read by immunoSEQ multiplex PCR, and TCRdb kept only the in-frame ones, dropping some. Seen here are 40,000 or so clones, about 67% observed once, and the top ten hold roughly 6.7%. Sample: PBMCs. The receptor set was obtained from a man younger than 40 in good health and CMV-seronegative.

The rearrangement joins TRBV6-5 to TRBJ1-2, with 9 bases aligning to TRBD1. Germline-derived CDR1 and CDR2 are MNHEY and SVGAGI. The length of the CDR3 is 13 residues. The V segment lost 6 bases and the J segment 6 bases; nucleotides outside the gene matches: 5. The DNA of the CDR3 is TGTGCCAGCAGGGGGACAGGGCGGGATGGCTACACCTTC. This gives the protein CASRGTGRDGYTF.

The rearrangement uses TRBV10-1 and TRBJ2-7; 11 nucleotides line up with TRBD1. The trim removed 4 bases at V and 7 bases at J, leaving 9 bases unmatched. The length of the CDR3 is 15 residues. Germline V CDR1 and CDR2: WNHNN, SYGVQD (reference sequence). The DNA for the CDR3 is TGCGCCAGCAGTGTTGGGACAGGGGGAGTAGGTGAGCAGTACTTC. Its protein product is CASSVGTGGVGEQYF.

V usage is TRBV27 and J usage is TRBJ1-1; no clear D. V was pared by 3 bases and J by 5 bases, with 19 bases between. Germline V gene lookup returns CDR1 MNHEY and CDR2 SMNVEV (reference sequence). This CDR3 region has 16 residues. The CDR3 DNA reads as TGTGCCAGCAGTTTGTTTCTCAGTTTCGAGGGAACTGAAGCTTTCTTT. Encoded protein: CASSLFLSFEGTEAFF.

The V gene is TRBV5-1, the J gene TRBJ2-3; TRBD2 matches at 8 bases. CDR1 and CDR2 from the germline V gene are SGHRS and YFSETQ. This CDR3 contains 13 residues. Trimming removed 9 bases from V and 3 bases from J; junction bases left unmatched: 6. CDR3 sequence: CATGSGITDTQYF. CDR3 DNA sequence: TGCGCCACCGGTAGCGGGATTACAGATACGCAGTATTTT.

The genes are TRBV9 and TRBJ1-5; 7 bases map to TRBD1. Trimming removed 0 bases from V and 4 bases from J; junction bases left unmatched: 1. Germline-derived CDR1 and CDR2 are SGDLS and YYNGEE. The CDR3 totals 14 residues. The chain's CDR3 is CASSVEGANQPQHF. For the CDR3, the DNA is TGTGCCAGCAGCGTAGAGGGGGCAAATCAGCCCCAGCATTTT.